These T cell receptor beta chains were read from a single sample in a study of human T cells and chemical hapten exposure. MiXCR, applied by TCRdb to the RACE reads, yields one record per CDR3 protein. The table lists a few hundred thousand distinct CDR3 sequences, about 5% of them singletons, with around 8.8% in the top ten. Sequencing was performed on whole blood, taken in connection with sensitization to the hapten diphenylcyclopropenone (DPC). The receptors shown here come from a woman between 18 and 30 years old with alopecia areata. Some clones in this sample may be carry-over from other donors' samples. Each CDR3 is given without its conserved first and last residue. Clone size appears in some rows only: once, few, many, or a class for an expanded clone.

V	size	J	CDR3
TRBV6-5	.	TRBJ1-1	ASSYGRNLNTEAF
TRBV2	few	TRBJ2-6	ASSYQGSGANVLT
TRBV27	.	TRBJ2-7	ASKGALSYEQY
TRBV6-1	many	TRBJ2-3	ASQAGGPADTQY
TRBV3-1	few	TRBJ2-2	ASSQDRPSLGGELF
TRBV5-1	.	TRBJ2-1	ASSFRQGVFNEQF
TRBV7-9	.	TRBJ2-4	ASSPGTSGGAWTKNIQY
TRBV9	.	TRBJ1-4	ASSVAKSATNEKLF
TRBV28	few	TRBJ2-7	ASSLPRGSSYEQY
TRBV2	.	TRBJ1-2	ASSELGANYGYT
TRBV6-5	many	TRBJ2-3	ASSYGGWRQGSTDTQY
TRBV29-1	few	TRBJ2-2	SVRTSGTGELF
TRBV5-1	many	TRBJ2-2	ASSSGRTGELF
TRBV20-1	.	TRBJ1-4	SAHSSSTNEKLF
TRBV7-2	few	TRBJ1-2	ASSLERAIYYGYT
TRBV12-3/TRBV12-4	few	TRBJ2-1	ATWLRGQGTYNEQF
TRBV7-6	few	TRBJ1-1	ASSQALGAEAF
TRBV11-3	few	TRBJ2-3	ASSAGSEVRTDTQY
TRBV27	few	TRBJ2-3	ASSSHQHRADTQY
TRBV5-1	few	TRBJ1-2	ASSLDGEKDGYT
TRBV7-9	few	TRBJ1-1	ASSLEQGAITEAF
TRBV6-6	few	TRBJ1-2	ASRPGQAIYGYT
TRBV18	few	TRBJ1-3	ASSALGGAEGNTIY
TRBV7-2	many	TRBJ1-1	ASSVGQGNTEAF
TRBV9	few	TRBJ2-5	ASSVGRGSLQETQY
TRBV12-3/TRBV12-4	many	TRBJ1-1	ASSFRRGTEAF
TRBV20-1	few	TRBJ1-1	AVDGGAVNTEAF
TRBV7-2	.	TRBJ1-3	ASSLDLGNTIY
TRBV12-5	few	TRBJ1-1	ASGLVLGRVNTEAF
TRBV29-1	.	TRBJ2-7	SVGQSSYEQY
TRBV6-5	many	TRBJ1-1	ASMRNTEAF
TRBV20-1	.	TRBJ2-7	SAPITGRNYEQY
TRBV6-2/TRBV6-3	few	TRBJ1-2	ASSSSDFPYGYT
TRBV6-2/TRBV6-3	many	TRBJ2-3	ASSLTESGLTDTQY
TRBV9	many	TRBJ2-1	ASSAGSTGSYNEQF
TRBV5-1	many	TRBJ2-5	ASSSTGGASTVETQY
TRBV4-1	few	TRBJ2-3	ASSQETPPHY
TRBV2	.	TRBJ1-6	ASSEAGGANNSPLH
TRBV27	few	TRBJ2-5	ASSFAKGQGMGETQY
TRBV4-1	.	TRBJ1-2	ASSPRGRNYGYT
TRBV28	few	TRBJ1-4	ASSLDSYNEKLF
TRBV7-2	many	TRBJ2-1	ASSLVVSSSGSYNEQF
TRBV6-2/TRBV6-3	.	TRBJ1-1	ASSYSGSGGWTEAF
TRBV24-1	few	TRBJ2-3	ATSAGGTQY
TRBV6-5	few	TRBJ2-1	ASRSAGEQF
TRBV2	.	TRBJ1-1	ASSEQGRNTEAF
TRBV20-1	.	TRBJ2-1	SARDPRGGGGWNNEQF
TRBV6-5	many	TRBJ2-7	ASSYAHRVSYEQY
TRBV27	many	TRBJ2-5	ASSLFREETQY